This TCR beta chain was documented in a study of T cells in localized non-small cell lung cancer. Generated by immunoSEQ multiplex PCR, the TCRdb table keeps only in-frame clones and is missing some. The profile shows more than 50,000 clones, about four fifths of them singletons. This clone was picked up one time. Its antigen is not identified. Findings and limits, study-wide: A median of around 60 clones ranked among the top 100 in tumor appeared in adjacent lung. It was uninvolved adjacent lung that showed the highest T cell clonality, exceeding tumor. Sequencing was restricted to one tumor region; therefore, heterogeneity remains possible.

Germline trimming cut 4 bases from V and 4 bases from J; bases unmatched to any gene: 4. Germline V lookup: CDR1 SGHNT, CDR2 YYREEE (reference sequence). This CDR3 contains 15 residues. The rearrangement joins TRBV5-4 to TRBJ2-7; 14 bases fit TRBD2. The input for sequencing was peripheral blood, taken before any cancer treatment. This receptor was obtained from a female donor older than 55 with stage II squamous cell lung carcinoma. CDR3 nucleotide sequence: TGTGCCAGCAGCGGGACTAGCGGGGGAGCTTACGAGCAGTACTTC. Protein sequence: CASSGTSGGAYEQYF. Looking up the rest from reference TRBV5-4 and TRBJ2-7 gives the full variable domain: ETGVTQSPTHLIKTRGQQVTLRCSSQSGHNTVSWYQQALGQGPQFIFQYYREEENGRGNFPPRFSGLQFPNYSSELNVNALELDDSALYLCASSGTSGGAYEQYFGPGTRLTVT.